Listed here are 20 T cell receptor beta chains from one sample, sequenced in a study of cytomegalovirus exposure and HLA in healthy donors. Vbeta (60) and Jbeta (13) primers were used in the PCR. Data came from immunoSEQ multiplex PCR; TCRdb stores just in-frame clones and leaves some out. This sample carries about 110,000 clones, around 77% of them seen once, and the ten largest clones take approximately 4.5%. What was sequenced was PBMCs. These receptors were collected from a male donor in good health and CMV-seronegative.

V usage is TRBV5-1 and J usage is TRBJ1-1; maybe TRBD1 (6 bases). V dropped 3 bases and J dropped 0 bases, with 9 bases sitting between them. The CDR3 is 14 residues long. Germline V gene data show CDR1 as SGHRS and CDR2 as YFSETQ. CDR3 DNA sequence: TGCGCCAGCAGCTCAGGGGTCTTGAACACTGAAGCTTTCTTT. Amino acid sequence: CASSSGVLNTEAFF. Based on the CDR3 plus reference TRBV5-1 and TRBJ1-1, the full variable domain is KAGVTQTPRYLIKTRGQQVTLSCSPISGHRSVSWYQQTPGQGLQFLFEYFSETQRNKGNFPGRFSGRQFSNSRSEMNVSTLELGDSALYLCASSSGVLNTEAFFGQGTRLTVV.

A single count supports this clone. The chain recombines TRBV6-1 with TRBJ1-2; D is unresolved. V lost 1 base to trimming and J lost 6 bases, with 12 bases between them. Germline V gives CDR1 MNHNS, CDR2 SASEGT. The CDR3 runs 14 residues. In DNA, the CDR3 is TGTGCCAGCAGTGAAGGACACCCAGCAAATGGCTACACCTTC. The encoded protein is CASSEGHPANGYTF.

The chain links TRBV18 to TRBJ1-1, with D uncertain. This CDR3 comprises 13 residues. V was clipped by 4 bases and J by 4 bases, with 10 bases between them. CDR1 and CDR2 from the germline V gene are KGHSH and LQKENI. CDR3: CASSLVPGTEAFF. CDR3 sequence (DNA): TGTGCCAGCTCACTAGTCCCCGGCACTGAAGCTTTCTTT.

The chain couples TRBV30 to TRBJ1-2, with 12 bases identical to TRBD1. Trimming at V came to 1 base and at J to 10 bases, leaving 1 base not matched to a gene. Germline V gene data show CDR1 as GTSNPN and CDR2 as SVGIG (reference sequence). The CDR3 contains 12 residues. The chain's CDR3 is CAWSEGQGAYTF. In DNA, the CDR3 is TGTGCCTGGAGTGAGGGACAGGGGGCCTACACCTTC. Full variable domain (rest looked up from reference TRBV30 and TRBJ1-2): SQTIHQWPATLVQPVGSPLSLECTVEGTSNPNLYWYRQAAGRGLQLLFYSVGIGQISSEVPQNLSASRPQDRQFILSSKKLLLSDSGFYLCAWSEGQGAYTFGSGTRLTVV.

This clone was counted a few times. CDR3 sequence: CSVEASGIYEQYF. CDR3 in DNA: TGCAGCGTTGAAGCTAGCGGTATTTACGAGCAGTACTTC. V and J are TRBV29-1 and TRBJ2-5, with 7 positions matching TRBD2. The J call is doubtful: the DNA matches TRBJ2-7 better. The CDR3 extends over 13 amino acids. The germline V gene encodes CDR1 SQVTM and CDR2 ANQGSEA.

This clone was counted a few times. The chain recombines TRBV15 with TRBJ1-4; no clear D. Between the trimmed V and J ends, which lost 0 bases and 12 bases, there was a span of 11 bases. CDR1 is LNHNV and CDR2 is YYDKDF in the germline V gene (reference sequence). This CDR3 comprises 13 residues. For the CDR3, the DNA is TGTGCCACCAGCAGAGAAATATTGCGGGAACTGTTTTTT. This sequence encodes CATSREILRELFF.

This chain uses TRBV6-1 with TRBJ1-5; a possible D gene is TRBD1 (6 bases). CDR1 is MNHNS, CDR2 SASEGT, per germline. V lost 4 bases and J 9 bases, leaving 10 bases between the germline ends. This CDR3 has 12 residues. Here the CDR3 reads CASSGGTRPQHF. The CDR3 DNA is TGTGCCAGCAGTGGGGGGACAAGGCCCCAGCATTTT.

The chain has TRBV10-1 and TRBJ2-7, with 15 bases that match TRBD2. After removal of 6 bases from V and 2 bases from J, the junction contained 11 bases not matched to a gene. Per the germline V gene, CDR1 is WNHNN and CDR2 is SYGVQD (reference sequence). The CDR3 length is 18 residues. CDR3 bases: TGCGCCAGCAGCCCCGGACTAGCGGGAGGGCGGGGGGCCTACGAGCAGTACTTC. Translating it yields CASSPGLAGGRGAYEQYF.

This clone was counted once. The chain has TRBV6-5 and TRBJ1-5; weak D call: TRBD1 (5 bases). Trimming shortened V by 4 bases and J by 3 bases, and 13 bases separated the two germline ends. Germline CDR1 MNHEY, CDR2 SVGAGI. CDR3 length: 15 residues. CDR3 protein: CASSSGGGNNQPQHF. CDR3 nucleotide sequence: TGTGCCAGCAGTTCCGGGGGGGGAAACAATCAGCCCCAGCATTTT.

CDR3 in DNA: TGTGCCAGCAGTTTGCCCCCTAACAGGGCTTTCTTT. Translated: CASSLPPNRAFF. This chain joins TRBV28 and TRBJ1-1; the D gene is possibly TRBD1 (5 bases). The germline V gene encodes CDR1 MDHEN and CDR2 SYDVKM. The length of the CDR3 is 12 residues. Trimming shortened V by 3 bases and J by 11 bases, and 13 bases separated the two germline ends.

The count of this clone is one. The DNA of the CDR3 is TGTGCCAGCAGCCTACAGGGGACAGCCTACGAGCAGTACTTC. Protein: CASSLQGTAYEQYF. The genes are TRBV7-9 and TRBJ2-7, with 7 bases matching TRBD1. The germline gives CDR1 SEHNR, CDR2 FQNEAQ (reference sequence). Trimming cost V 5 bases and J 2 bases; bases outside gene matches: 6. CDR3 length: 14 amino acids.

This clone was seen just once. The rearrangement joins TRBV7-6 to TRBJ2-6; 8 nucleotides agree with TRBD1. Germline loops: CDR1 SGHVS, CDR2 FNYEAQ. This CDR3 is 18 amino acids long. The junction had 11 bases not matched to a gene; V was cut back by 5 bases and J by 2 bases. The CDR3 coding sequence is TGTGCCAGCAGCGGGCGACAGGGGCGCGCAACTGGGGCCAACGTCCTGACTTTC. Translation gives CASSGRQGRATGANVLTF.

In DNA, the CDR3 is TGTGCCAGCAGCGTAACAGGGAAGAGCACCGGGGAGCTGTTTTTT. This codes for CASSVTGKSTGELFF. The chain recombines TRBV9 with TRBJ2-2; tentatively, D is TRBD1 (6 bases). Germline CDR1 is SGDLS and CDR2 is YYNGEE. This CDR3 has 15 residues. Between the trimmed V and J ends, which lost 1 base and 4 bases, there was a span of 11 bases.

This rearrangement joins TRBV4-1 to TRBJ2-2; no clear D gene. The germline V gene has CDR1 MGHRA and CDR2 YSYEKL. The CDR3 sequence is 12 residues long. Deletions cut 4 bases from V and 6 bases from J, with 6 bases between. CDR3 sequence (DNA): TGCGCCAGCAGCCTGCGGCCCGGGGAGCTGTTTTTT. Amino acids: CASSLRPGELFF.

The chain couples TRBV5-1 to TRBJ2-1; TRBD2 might be the D (5 bases). This CDR3 is 12 amino acids long. V lost 6 bases, J lost 5 bases, and 9 bases lay in between. CDR1 and CDR2 (germline): SGHRS, YFSETQ. The CDR3 loop reads CASTERNNEQFF. For the CDR3, the DNA is TGCGCCAGCACGGAGCGGAACAATGAGCAGTTCTTC.

The genes are TRBV5-6 and TRBJ2-7; 8 nucleotides line up with TRBD1. The CDR3 is made up of 14 amino acids. The V gene end was trimmed by 1 base and the J gene end by 3 bases; junction bases not matched to a gene: 3. The germline V gene has CDR1 SGHDT and CDR2 YYEEEE. The CDR3 is CASSLTGGHYEQYF. CDR3 in DNA: TGTGCCAGCAGCTTGACAGGGGGGCACTACGAGCAGTACTTC.

The J gene is TRBJ2-7, the V gene TRBV19; 11 nucleotides line up with TRBD1. Germline V lookup: CDR1 LNHDA, CDR2 SQIVND (reference sequence). The CDR3 consists of 16 residues. The trim removed 5 bases at V and 4 bases at J, leaving 10 bases unmatched. CDR3 sequence: CASSPQDRGLFYEQYF. The CDR3, as DNA: TGTGCCAGTAGTCCCCAGGACAGGGGGCTTTTTTACGAGCAGTACTTC.

The chain uses TRBV19 and TRBJ1-5, with 7 bases matching TRBD1. V lost 6 bases to trimming and J lost 5 bases; unmatched junction nucleotides: 10. CDR1 and CDR2 (germline): LNHDA, SQIVND (reference sequence). This CDR3 is built from 15 residues. The CDR3: CASSFRDRVDQPQHF. CDR3 sequence (DNA): TGTGCCAGTAGCTTTCGAGACAGGGTGGATCAGCCCCAGCATTTT.

This clone was counted only a few times. This chain connects TRBV6-5 to TRBJ1-1, with 9 bases aligning to TRBD1. After removal of 2 bases from V and 1 base from J, the junction contained 2 bases not matched to a gene. Germline V gene sequence: CDR1 MNHEY, CDR2 SVGAGI. The CDR3 has 15 amino acids. The DNA of the CDR3 is TGTGCCAGCAGTTACGACAGGGGGTCGAACACTGAAGCTTTCTTT. Its translation: CASSYDRGSNTEAFF.

The chain is built from TRBV27 and TRBJ1-5; 9 bases match TRBD1. Germline V CDR1 and CDR2: MNHEY, SMNVEV (reference sequence). The CDR3 runs to 15 residues. V dropped 8 bases and J dropped 9; count of bases not matched to a gene: 14. The CDR3 sequence: CASGPGQGNFPPQHF. In DNA, the CDR3 is TGTGCCAGCGGCCCGGGACAGGGAAATTTTCCGCCCCAGCATTTT.